Presented here are 28 T cell receptor beta chains from one specimen sequenced in a study of OX40 agonist ivuxolimab in advanced cancers. Measured with immunoSEQ multiplex PCR; TCRdb has only the in-frame clones, and not every one. The repertoire holds 39,000 or so clones, with 75% to 90% as singletons. Sample: CD4+ or CD8+ T cells sorted from blood, taken in a trial of the OX40 agonist ivuxolimab. Every receptor here comes from an adult with an advanced solid tumor such as melanoma, head and neck, liver or kidney cancer.

The gene calls are TRBV7-8 and TRBJ2-6; D gene unclear. This CDR3 has 18 amino acids. V shed 5 bases and J shed 0 bases, with 17 bases lying between them. Germline CDR1 and CDR2: SGHVS and FQNEAQ. The CDR3 coding sequence is TGTGCCAGCAGCCCTGAAGGATTGGCGAGCTCTGGGGCCAACGTCCTGACTTTC. Encoded protein: CASSPEGLASSGANVLTF. The full variable domain, its missing parts supplied by reference TRBV7-8 and TRBJ2-6, is GAGVSQSPRYKVAKRGQDVALRCDPISGHVSLFWYQQALGQGPEFLTYFQNEAQLDKSGLPSDRFFAERPEGSVSTLKIQRTQQEDSAVYLCASSPEGLASSGANVLTFGAGSRLTVL.

The genes are TRBV12-5 and TRBJ2-1; 10 bases are a match to TRBD2. Germline V CDR1 and CDR2: LGHNT, FRNRAP. There are 16 residues in the CDR3. The V segment lost 3 bases and the J segment 4 bases; nucleotides outside the gene matches: 6. The CDR3 DNA sequence: TGTGCTAGTGGTTTATTGCTAGCGGGGGCTTACAATGAGCAGTTCTTC. Translating it yields CASGLLLAGAYNEQFF. Full variable domain (remainder filled in from reference TRBV12-5 and TRBJ2-1): DARVTQTPRHKVTEMGQEVTMRCQPILGHNTVFWYRQTMMQGLELLAYFRNRAPLDDSGMPKDRFSAEMPDATLATLKIQPSEPRDSAVYFCASGLLLAGAYNEQFFGPGTRLTVL.

V gene TRBV5-4 combines with J gene TRBJ2-2, with 9 bases lining up with TRBD1. The CDR3 sequence is 15 residues long. The germline V gene has CDR1 SGHNT and CDR2 YYREEE (reference sequence). The V and J ends lost 4 bases and 1 base, in that order; junction bases with no gene match: 2. The CDR3 sequence is CASSTGQGNTGELFF. The CDR3 region has the DNA TGTGCCAGCAGCACGGGACAGGGGAACACCGGGGAGCTGTTTTTT.

The chain joins TRBV20-1 to TRBJ2-5; D is possibly TRBD1 (5 bases). The CDR3 runs to 11 residues. CDR1 and CDR2 from the germline V gene are DFQATT and SNEGSKA (reference sequence). V was pared by 5 bases and J by 7 bases, with 11 bases between. Here the CDR3 DNA reads TGCAGTGCTCTTAGTGGGGCGACCCAGTACTTC. Encoded protein: CSALSGATQYF.

The chain is built from TRBV9 and TRBJ2-7; 7 bases line up with TRBD1. J gave up 0 bases and V 0 bases, and 6 bases lay outside the gene matches. The CDR3 is made up of 16 amino acids. CDR1 is SGDLS, CDR2 YYNGEE, per germline. The CDR3 DNA reads as TGTGCCAGCAGCGTAGAGATGGACAGGTTCTCCTACGAGCAGTACTTC. Translating gives CASSVEMDRFSYEQYF. The whole variable domain, remainder taken from reference TRBV9 and TRBJ2-7, is DSGVTQTPKHLITATGQRVTLRCSPRSGDLSVYWYQQSLDQGLQFLIQYYNGEERAKGNILERFSAQQFPDLHSELNLSSLELGDSALYFCASSVEMDRFSYEQYFGPGTRLTVT.

This rearrangement joins TRBV7-6 to TRBJ2-1; TRBD2 matches 7 bases. The CDR3 spans 15 residues. Trimming at V came to 1 base and at J to 3 bases, leaving 3 bases not matched to a gene. CDR1 is SGHVS and CDR2 is FNYEAQ in the germline V gene. CDR3 amino acids: CASSLGAGRYNEQFF. The CDR3 bases are TGTGCCAGCAGCTTAGGAGCGGGGCGCTACAATGAGCAGTTCTTC.

Comment on this clone: Compared with germline, one end of the junction differs, possibly owing to a read error. The genes are TRBV15 and TRBJ1-2, with TRBD1 identical over 8 bases. Looked up from germline, CDR1 is LNHNV and CDR2 is YYDKDF (reference sequence). The CDR3 is 17 amino acids. CDR3 sequence reads: CATSKWGMQGADYGYIF. CDR3 nucleotides: TGTGCCACCAGCAAGTGGGGGATGCAGGGGGCGGACTATGGCTACATCTTC.

The V call is TRBV30, the J call TRBJ2-7, with 7 positions matching TRBD1. Trimming at V came to 1 base and at J to 2 bases, leaving 14 bases not matched to a gene. Germline lookup yields CDR1 GTSNPN and CDR2 SVGIG (reference sequence). The CDR3 length is 17 residues. In nucleotides, the CDR3 is TGTGCCTGGAGTGCCTATAGGGACAGAGAGATTCCCTACGAGCAGTACTTC. Protein product: CAWSAYRDREIPYEQYF.

This sequence joins TRBV28 and TRBJ2-1, with D possibly TRBD1 on 7 matching bases. This CDR3 contains 15 residues. Trimming stripped 4 bases from V and 4 bases from J, with 14 bases between. Germline CDR1 is MDHEN and CDR2 is SYDVKM. CDR3 protein: CASSSRGVRYNEQFF. The CDR3 DNA is TGTGCCAGCAGTTCCAGGGGGGTACGATACAATGAGCAGTTCTTC. The variable domain in full, with the rest retrieved from reference TRBV28 and TRBJ2-1, is DVKVTQSSRYLVKRTGEKVFLECVQDMDHENMFWYRQDPGLGLRLIYFSYDVKMKEKGDIPEGYSVSREKKERFSLILESASTNQTSMYLCASSSRGVRYNEQFFGPGTRLTVL.

The chain employs TRBV27 and TRBJ1-1; D is perhaps TRBD1 (6 bases). Trimming took off 0 bases at V and 8 bases at J, with 25 bases between the two ends. The germline gives CDR1 MNHEY, CDR2 SMNVEV (reference sequence). The CDR3 contains 18 residues. The CDR3 DNA follows: TGTGCCAGCAGTTTATCCTCAGGGGATGGGGGGTGGGAATCGGAAGCTTTCTTT. Translating it yields CASSLSSGDGGWESEAFF.

The chain couples TRBV30 to TRBJ2-7; 7 positions agree with TRBD1. CDR1 GTSNPN and CDR2 SVGIG come from the germline V gene (reference sequence). The CDR3 runs to 17 residues. V lost 0 bases and J lost 3; bases outside the gene matches: 14. The CDR3 DNA follows: TGTGCCTGGAGTGTGGGACAGATCCCCCTAGGAAGCTACGAGCAGTACTTC. It yields the protein CAWSVGQIPLGSYEQYF.

This sequence joins TRBV7-2 and TRBJ2-7; D is uncertain. The V and J ends lost 1 base and 1 base respectively, with 11 bases between them. The CDR3 contains 15 residues. Germline V gene sequence: CDR1 SGHTA, CDR2 FQGNSA. The CDR3 sequence: CASSLEGYPSYEQYF. CDR3 nucleotide sequence: TGTGCCAGCAGCTTAGAGGGATACCCTTCCTACGAGCAGTACTTC.

The J gene is TRBJ2-2, the V gene TRBV13; D unresolved. Germline CDR1 and CDR2: PRHDT and FYEKMQ (reference sequence). The CDR3 runs to 17 residues. Trimming left V 1 base short and J 1 base short, with 13 bases between. The CDR3 DNA reads as TGTGCCAGCAGCTTAGTCACAGATAGTGGGAACACCGGGGAGCTGTTTTTT. It is translated as CASSLVTDSGNTGELFF.

The chain has TRBV14 and TRBJ1-3; 8 bases align to TRBD1. Germline V gene data show CDR1 as SGHDN and CDR2 as FVKESK. The CDR3 totals 14 residues. Germline trimming cut 3 bases from V and 2 bases from J; bases unmatched to any gene: 0. CDR3 in DNA: TGTGCCAGCAGCCAGACAGGGGCTGGAAACACCATATATTTT. This translates into CASSQTGAGNTIYF. Supplemented by reference TRBV14 and TRBJ1-3, the full variable domain reads EAGVTQFPSHSVIEKGQTVTLRCDPISGHDNLYWYRRVMGKEIKFLLHFVKESKQDESGMPNNRFLAERTGGTYSTLKVQPAELEDSGVYFCASSQTGAGNTIYFGEGSWLTVV.

In this sample, this clone turned up a few times. V is TRBV15 and J is TRBJ1-2, with unresolved D. This CDR3 is 14 amino acids long. The ends were cut back, 3 bases at V and 10 bases at J, with 18 bases in the middle. Germline V gene sequence: CDR1 LNHNV, CDR2 YYDKDF (reference sequence). CDR3 sequence: CATSSLTNGPDYTF. CDR3 coding DNA: TGTGCCACCAGCAGCCTGACAAACGGCCCTGACTACACCTTC.

This chain joins TRBV7-3 and TRBJ2-1; TRBD2 aligns across 8 bases. There are 15 residues in the CDR3. Germline CDR1 SGHTA, CDR2 FQGTGA. Trimming removed 2 bases from V and 4 bases from J; junction bases left unmatched: 4. The CDR3 nucleotides are TGTGCCAGCAGCTTATACGGGGGGGTATACAATGAGCAGTTCTTC. This codes for CASSLYGGVYNEQFF.

The gene calls are TRBV5-4 and TRBJ2-3; 7 positions agree with TRBD1. Germline V lookup: CDR1 SGHNT, CDR2 YYREEE (reference sequence). The CDR3 sequence is 16 residues long. Trimming at V came to 4 bases and at J to 0 bases, leaving 8 bases not matched to a gene. The CDR3 reads CASSPLDRPSTDTQYF. The CDR3 nucleotides read TGTGCCAGCAGCCCACTGGACAGGCCTAGCACAGATACGCAGTATTTT.

V gene TRBV7-9 combines with J gene TRBJ2-7; TRBD2 agrees at 11 bases. V shed 5 bases and J 5 bases; nucleotides not matched to a gene: 11. Germline CDR1 is SEHNR and CDR2 is FQNEAQ (reference sequence). The CDR3 contains 16 residues. This chain's CDR3 is CASSPPLAGVENEQYF. The CDR3 DNA reads as TGTGCCAGCAGCCCCCCACTAGCGGGAGTGGAGAACGAGCAGTACTTC.

The chain combines TRBV27 with TRBJ2-7, with D unresolved. CDR1 is MNHEY, CDR2 SMNVEV, per germline (reference sequence). The CDR3 sequence is 15 residues long. V was shortened by 4 bases and J by 4 bases, with 17 bases between the two germline ends. CDR3 residues: CASSSSLGIFYEQYF. DNA for the CDR3: TGTGCCAGCAGTTCCTCCTTGGGCATCTTTTACGAGCAGTACTTC.

J is TRBJ2-1 and V is TRBV6-6; 9 nucleotides agree with TRBD2. Germline V gene sequence: CDR1 MNHNY, CDR2 SVGAGI (reference sequence). CDR3 length equals 16 residues. After removal of 0 bases from V and 9 bases from J, the junction contained 9 bases not matched to a gene. This CDR3 is CASSYSTAGGLGEQFF. CDR3 DNA sequence: TGTGCCAGCAGTTACTCGACGGCGGGGGGGCTTGGTGAGCAGTTCTTC.

The chain employs TRBV14 and TRBJ2-7; 8 bases are shared with TRBD2. The CDR3 contains 14 residues. Germline lookup yields CDR1 SGHDN and CDR2 FVKESK. Germline trimming cut 4 bases from V and 5 bases from J; bases unmatched to any gene: 7. CDR3 protein: CASSLLGLADEQYF. The CDR3 coding sequence is TGTGCCAGCAGCCTCCTCGGACTAGCAGACGAGCAGTACTTC.

The chain joins TRBV27 to TRBJ2-7; D is perhaps TRBD1 (6 bases). V was cut by 8 bases and J by 0 bases, with 14 bases left in between. Germline V gene data show CDR1 as MNHEY and CDR2 as SMNVEV (reference sequence). This CDR3 has 14 amino acids. CDR3 amino acids: CASANDRYSYEQYF. CDR3 coding DNA: TGTGCCAGCGCCAACGACAGGTACTCCTACGAGCAGTACTTC.

The V gene is TRBV9, the J gene TRBJ2-1; D is possibly TRBD1 or TRBD2 (5 bases each). The germline gives CDR1 SGDLS, CDR2 YYNGEE. This CDR3 has 14 residues. V lost 4 bases to trimming and J lost 9 bases, with 17 bases between them. CDR3 coding DNA: TGTGCCAGCAGCCCGGGGAATGGACATAGTGAGCAGTTCTTC. Translation gives CASSPGNGHSEQFF.

This clone occurred once. The V call is TRBV29-1, the J call TRBJ1-4, with D uncertain. This CDR3 region has 12 residues. CDR1 is SQVTM and CDR2 is ANQGSEA in the germline V gene. The germline V and J ends were trimmed by 7 bases and 5 bases, with 11 bases remaining between them. CDR3 in DNA: TGCAGCGGCGGCAGGTTGAATGAAAAACTGTTTTTT. Its translation: CSGGRLNEKLFF. The variable domain in full, with the rest retrieved from reference TRBV29-1 and TRBJ1-4, is SAVISQKPSRDICQRGTSLTIQCQVDSQVTMMFWYRQQPGQSLTLIATANQGSEATYESGFVIDKFPISRPNLTFSTLTVSNMSPEDSSIYLCSGGRLNEKLFFGSGTQLSVL.

Only one count was recorded for this clone. The CDR3 here is CASSWGGREERSIVGEKLFF. The CDR3 DNA is TGCGCCAGCAGCTGGGGAGGCAGGGAAGAAAGATCGATAGTGGGTGAAAAACTGTTTTTT. The rearrangement links TRBV5-1 to TRBJ1-4, with D possibly being TRBD1 (5 bases). V was cut by 3 bases and J by 7 bases, with 31 bases left in between. This CDR3 comprises 20 residues. Germline V lookup: CDR1 SGHRS, CDR2 YFSETQ.

This rearrangement joins TRBV4-1 to TRBJ1-1; TRBD1 matches 7 bases. Germline V CDR1 and CDR2: MGHRA, YSYEKL. Losses at the gene ends were 4 bases for V and 4 bases for J; bases not matched to a gene: 6. The CDR3 sequence is 14 residues long. CDR3 in amino acids: CASSRRQGSTEAFF. In DNA form, the CDR3 reads TGCGCCAGCAGCCGCAGACAGGGTAGCACTGAAGCTTTCTTT.

This chain links TRBV6-5 with TRBJ2-7, with 9 bases lining up with TRBD1. The V segment lost 6 bases and the J segment 7 bases; nucleotides outside the gene matches: 13. The CDR3 runs 15 residues. CDR1 is MNHEY and CDR2 is SVGAGI in the germline V gene. CDR3 sequence: CASSPGQGPLDEQYF. CDR3 nucleotide sequence: TGTGCCAGCAGCCCGGGACAGGGACCCTTGGATGAGCAGTACTTC.

The chain combines TRBV15 with TRBJ2-3; 8 bases align to TRBD2. The CDR3 runs 17 residues. Germline V CDR1 and CDR2: LNHNV, YYDKDF (reference sequence). With 0 bases clipped from V and 2 bases from J, the junction kept 7 bases outside the gene matches. The CDR3 sequence is CATSRDRPGGPTDTQYF. The DNA of the CDR3 is TGTGCCACCAGCAGAGATCGTCCGGGAGGGCCCACAGATACGCAGTATTTT.